Following are 15 T cell receptor beta chains from one sample sequenced in a study of PD-1 blockade in classical Hodgkin lymphoma. Autologous stem cell transplantation was followed by relapse in every patient, and brentuximab vedotin exposure varied. The data were produced by immunoSEQ multiplex PCR, yet TCRdb's version contains in-frame clones alone and is incomplete. The table lists about 85,000 clones, over 90% of them singletons. The material was peripheral blood mononuclear cells (PBMCs), obtained before the second cycle of nivolumab. The origin of the receptors is a human donor with classical Hodgkin lymphoma.

This chain connects TRBV30 to TRBJ1-3; D is ambiguous. The V end lost 2 bases, the J end lost 2 bases, and 1 base lay between the germline ends. The CDR3 has 11 amino acids. Germline values: CDR1 GTSNPN, CDR2 SVGIG (reference sequence). CDR3 region: CAWSTGNTIYF. CDR3 nucleotides: TGTGCCTGGAGTACTGGAAACACCATATATTTT.

CDR3 in amino acids: CASSGGMVFGSEQYF. Here the CDR3 DNA reads TGTGCCAGCTCTGGCGGGATGGTTTTCGGTAGCGAGCAGTACTTC. The chain joins TRBV5-4 to TRBJ2-7; perhaps TRBD2 as D (6 bases). Trimming stripped 7 bases from V and 6 bases from J, with 23 bases between. Germline CDR1 is SGHNT and CDR2 is YYREEE (reference sequence). The CDR3 consists of 15 residues.

The chain is built from TRBV5-1 and TRBJ1-1; no reliable D call. Between the trimmed V and J ends, which lost 3 bases and 3 bases, there was a span of 15 bases. The CDR3 runs to 15 residues. Germline V lookup: CDR1 SGHRS, CDR2 YFSETQ. CDR3 amino acids: CASSSGRRGYTEAFF. The DNA of the CDR3 is TGCGCCAGCAGCTCGGGGAGGAGAGGTTACACTGAAGCTTTCTTT.

This chain joins TRBV5-1 and TRBJ1-1; the D gene is possibly TRBD1 (5 bases). The CDR3 covers 16 residues. Trimming stripped 4 bases from V and 3 bases from J, with 19 bases between. In germline, CDR1 is SGHRS, CDR2 YFSETQ. CDR3 sequence (DNA): TGCGCCAGCAGCCCCGCTGCCAAAAGGGGAGACACTGAAGCTTTCTTT. Its translation is CASSPAAKRGDTEAFF.

In this sample, this clone turned up once. V usage is TRBV27 and J usage is TRBJ2-3; D gene uncertain. The CDR3 is made up of 17 amino acids. V lost 2 bases, J lost 0 bases, and 15 bases lay in between. Germline lookup yields CDR1 MNHEY and CDR2 SMNVEV (reference sequence). The CDR3 spells CASSLIGGVTSTDTQYF. For the CDR3, the DNA is TGTGCCAGCAGTTTAATCGGCGGCGTAACTAGCACAGATACGCAGTATTTT.

J is TRBJ2-1 and V is TRBV27; TRBD2 might be the D (6 bases). The CDR3 totals 13 residues. In germline, CDR1 is MNHEY, CDR2 SMNVEV (reference sequence). The ends were cut back, 3 bases at V and 10 bases at J, with 13 bases in the middle. The CDR3 loop is CASSFYGGWEQFF. The CDR3 DNA reads TGTGCCAGCAGTTTCTACGGGGGTTGGGAGCAGTTCTTC.

The chain links TRBV6-6 to TRBJ1-3; 7 positions agree with TRBD1. J lost 0 bases, V lost 5 bases, and 4 bases had no gene match. Germline lookup yields CDR1 MNHNY and CDR2 SVGAGI (reference sequence). This CDR3 comprises 15 residues. DNA of the CDR3: TGTGCCAGCAGTACGACAGGGCGCTCTGGAAACACCATATATTTT. Its translation is CASSTTGRSGNTIYF.

The V and J genes are TRBV5-4 and TRBJ2-7; 7 nucleotides align to TRBD2. CDR1 and CDR2 (germline): SGHNT, YYREEE (reference sequence). This CDR3 comprises 14 residues. With V trimmed by 3 bases and J by 4 bases, 7 bases remained unmatched. The CDR3 sequence: CASSSGGGRYEQYF. In DNA, the CDR3 is TGTGCCAGCAGCTCTGGCGGGGGAAGATACGAGCAGTACTTC.

The rearrangement links TRBV19 to TRBJ1-2, with a tentative D call TRBD1 (6 bases). Trimming pared 10 bases from V and 3 bases from J, leaving 21 bases between. CDR1 is LNHDA, CDR2 SQIVND, per germline (reference sequence). The CDR3 length is 15 residues. In DNA, the CDR3 is TGTGCCACCATCCGGGACACGGATATGGACTATGGCTACACCTTC. Translated: CATIRDTDMDYGYTF.

The V gene is TRBV9, the J gene TRBJ2-1; 9 bases fit TRBD1. The CDR3 sequence is 16 residues long. Germline assignment: CDR1 SGDLS and CDR2 YYNGEE. V dropped 4 bases and J dropped 5; count of bases not matched to a gene: 10. In nucleotides, the CDR3 is TGTGCCAGCAGCCCCCCCCCGGGACAGGGAAACAATGAGCAGTTCTTC. It encodes CASSPPPGQGNNEQFF.

The chain is built from TRBV6-6 and TRBJ2-6; D gene ambiguous. Germline lookup yields CDR1 MNHNY and CDR2 SVGAGI (reference sequence). This CDR3 spans 16 amino acids. With 7 bases removed from V and 2 bases from J, the gap between germline ends came to 15 bases. In DNA, the CDR3 is TGTGCCAGCACCAGTATCGAAAGGCCTGGGGCCAACGTCCTGACTTTC. Its translation is CASTSIERPGANVLTF.

The rearrangement links TRBV10-3 to TRBJ2-1, with D possibly TRBD1 on 6 matching bases. The CDR3 loop spans 17 amino acids. Per the germline V gene, CDR1 is ENHRY and CDR2 is SYGVKD. V gave up 2 bases and J gave up 2 bases, with 16 bases separating them. DNA of the CDR3: TGTGCCATCAGTGAGCCTCAGGGGTGGGGTGCCTACAATGAGCAGTTCTTC. It encodes CAISEPQGWGAYNEQFF.

CDR3 nucleotide sequence: TGTGCCAGCAGTACCTTAACAAGGACAGGGGCCGGAAACACCATATATTTT. It encodes CASSTLTRTGAGNTIYF. The chain uses TRBV28 and TRBJ1-3; 9 nucleotides agree with TRBD1. The CDR3 loop spans 17 amino acids. The germline gives CDR1 MDHEN, CDR2 SYDVKM. The J segment lost 4 bases and the V segment lost 5 bases, leaving 12 bases of the junction unmatched.

The chain uses TRBV19 and TRBJ2-7, with TRBD2 identical over 7 bases. J gave up 3 bases and V 8 bases, and 10 bases lay outside the gene matches. The CDR3 loop spans 14 amino acids. The germline V gene has CDR1 LNHDA and CDR2 SQIVND (reference sequence). The CDR3 DNA sequence: TGTGCCAGTGCCGACGGGCGGGAGATCTACGAGCAGTACTTC. This codes for CASADGREIYEQYF.

This clone was counted once. In nucleotides, the CDR3 is TGTGCCAGCAGTAAATCTCGACAGGGCTCCTACAATGAGCAGTTCTTC. This sequence encodes CASSKSRQGSYNEQFF. V and J are TRBV28 and TRBJ2-1; the match to TRBD1 covers 7 bases. The V gene's germline CDR1 is MDHEN and CDR2 SYDVKM. The CDR3 length is 16 residues. Trimming at V came to 5 bases and at J to 0 bases, leaving 7 bases not matched to a gene.